This record looks at one T cell receptor beta chain sequence and its context. The data stem from a study of control samples from healthy donors and cancer patients. TCRdb keeps only in-frame clones here, not all; method: immunoSEQ multiplex PCR. The sample gives approximately 87,000 clones, 93% of which show up once; roughly 1.3% is in the top ten. The source is a woman aged 40-49 years with lung cancer. Sequenced input: PBMCs.

The CDR3 protein is CASSLYPQNQPQHF. The CDR3 DNA reads TGTGCCAGCAGTTTATATCCCCAGAATCAGCCCCAGCATTTT. The genes are TRBV28 and TRBJ1-5; the D is unclear. Trimming cost V 1 base and J 4 bases, with 8 bases left between them. This CDR3 is built from 14 residues. Germline CDR1 reads MDHEN; CDR2 reads SYDVKM.